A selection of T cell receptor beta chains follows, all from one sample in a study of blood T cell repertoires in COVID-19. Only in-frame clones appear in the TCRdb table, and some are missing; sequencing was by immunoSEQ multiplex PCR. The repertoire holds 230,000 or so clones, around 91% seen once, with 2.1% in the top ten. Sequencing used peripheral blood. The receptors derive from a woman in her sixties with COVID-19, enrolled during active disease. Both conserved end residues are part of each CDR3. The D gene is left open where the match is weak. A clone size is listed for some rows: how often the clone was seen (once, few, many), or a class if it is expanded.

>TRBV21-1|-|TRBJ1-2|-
TGTGCCAGCAGCGCGGGACAGAACTATGGCTACACCTTC
CASSAGQNYGYTF
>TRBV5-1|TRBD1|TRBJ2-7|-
TGCGCCAGCAGCACGGGGACAGGGGAGGACGAGCAGTACTTC
CASSTGTGEDEQYF
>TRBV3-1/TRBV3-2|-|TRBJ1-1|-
TGTGCCAGCAGCATGGCAGGGGACACTGAAGCTTTCTTT
CASSMAGDTEAFF
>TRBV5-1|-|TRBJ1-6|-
TGCGCCAGCAGCTTGGCCCCACAAAGCTCCTATAATTCACCCCTCCACTTT
CASSLAPQSSYNSPLHF
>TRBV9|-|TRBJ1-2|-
TGTGCCAGCAGCGGCGGACGGGAGGCAGATGGCCTGATTTTAGAAGGCTACACCTTC
CASSGGREADGLILEGYTF
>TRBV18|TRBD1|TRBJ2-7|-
TGTGCCAGCTCAACGGGACAGGGCCCCTACGAGCAGTACTTC
CASSTGQGPYEQYF
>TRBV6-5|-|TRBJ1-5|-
TGTGCCAGCAGACTCGGACAGAATAGCAATCAGCCCCAGCATTTT
CASRLGQNSNQPQHF
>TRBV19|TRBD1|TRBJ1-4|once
TGTGCCAGAGAGAGGACAGGGCATCCTAATGAAAAACTGTTTTTT
CARERTGHPNEKLFF
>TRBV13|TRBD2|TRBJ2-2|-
TGTGCCAGCAGCGGAACTAGCGGGGGGGCTTTGACCGGGGAGCTGTTTTTT
CASSGTSGGALTGELFF
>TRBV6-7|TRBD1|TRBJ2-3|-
TGTGCCACCAATCCCCCGCTCGGGACAGGGGTTGATACGCAGTATTTT
CATNPPLGTGVDTQYF
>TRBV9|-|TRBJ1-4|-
TGTGCCAGCAGCGTAAGGAGCGGGACTAATGAAAAACTGTTTTTT
CASSVRSGTNEKLFF
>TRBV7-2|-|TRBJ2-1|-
TGTGCCAGCAGCCAGAGGGGGGGGAACTACAATGAGCAGTTCTTC
CASSQRGGNYNEQFF
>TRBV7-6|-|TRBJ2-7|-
TGTGCCAGCAGCTTAACACCCGGACAGAGCTCCTACGAGCAGTACTTC
CASSLTPGQSSYEQYF
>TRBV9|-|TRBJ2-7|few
TGTGCCAGCAGCGTAGACCCAGGGTCGGCCGAGCAGTACTTC
CASSVDPGSAEQYF
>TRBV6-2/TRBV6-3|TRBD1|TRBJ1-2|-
TGTGCCAGCAGTCGAACAGGGACAGGAGGCTACACCTTC
CASSRTGTGGYTF
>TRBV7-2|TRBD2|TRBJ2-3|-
TGTGCCAGCAGCTTAAACCGGGGGACTATCAATACGCAGTATTTT
CASSLNRGTINTQYF